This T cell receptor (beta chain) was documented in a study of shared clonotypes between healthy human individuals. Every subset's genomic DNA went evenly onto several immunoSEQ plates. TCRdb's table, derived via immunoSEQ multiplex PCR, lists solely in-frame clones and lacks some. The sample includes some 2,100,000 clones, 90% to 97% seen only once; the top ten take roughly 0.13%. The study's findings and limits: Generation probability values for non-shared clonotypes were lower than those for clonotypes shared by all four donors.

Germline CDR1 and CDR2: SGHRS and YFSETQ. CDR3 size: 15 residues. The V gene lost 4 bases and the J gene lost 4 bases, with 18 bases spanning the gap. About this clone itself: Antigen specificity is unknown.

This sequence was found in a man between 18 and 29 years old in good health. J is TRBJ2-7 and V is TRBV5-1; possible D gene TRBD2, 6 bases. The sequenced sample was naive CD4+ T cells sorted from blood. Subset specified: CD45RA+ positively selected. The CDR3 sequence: CASSHLQGGGYEQYF. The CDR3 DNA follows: TGCGCCAGCAGCCACCTCCAGGGAGGAGGTTACGAGCAGTACTTC.